This TCR beta chain appears in the sequencing data of a study of shared clonotypes between healthy human individuals. The overall study: Used for every donor were three CD4 naive, three CD4 memory, two CD8 naive and one CD8 memory plate.

This clone came up once. Germline V gene lookup returns CDR1 KGHSH and CDR2 LQKENI. The CDR3 has 14 residues. V gave up 2 bases and J gave up 5 bases, with 10 bases separating them. Produced via immunoSEQ multiplex PCR; TCRdb's table is partial and in-frame only. The sample carries about 980,000 clones, 70% to 85% recorded once. The V and J genes are TRBV18 and TRBJ2-1; D ambiguous. This receptor was taken from a man aged 18 to 30 in good health. Sample: memory CD4+ T cells sorted from blood. Regarding subset: CD45RA-negative fraction. The CDR3 loop reads CASSPNAGHNEQFF. The CDR3 DNA reads TGTGCCAGCTCACCAAATGCAGGACACAATGAGCAGTTCTTC.